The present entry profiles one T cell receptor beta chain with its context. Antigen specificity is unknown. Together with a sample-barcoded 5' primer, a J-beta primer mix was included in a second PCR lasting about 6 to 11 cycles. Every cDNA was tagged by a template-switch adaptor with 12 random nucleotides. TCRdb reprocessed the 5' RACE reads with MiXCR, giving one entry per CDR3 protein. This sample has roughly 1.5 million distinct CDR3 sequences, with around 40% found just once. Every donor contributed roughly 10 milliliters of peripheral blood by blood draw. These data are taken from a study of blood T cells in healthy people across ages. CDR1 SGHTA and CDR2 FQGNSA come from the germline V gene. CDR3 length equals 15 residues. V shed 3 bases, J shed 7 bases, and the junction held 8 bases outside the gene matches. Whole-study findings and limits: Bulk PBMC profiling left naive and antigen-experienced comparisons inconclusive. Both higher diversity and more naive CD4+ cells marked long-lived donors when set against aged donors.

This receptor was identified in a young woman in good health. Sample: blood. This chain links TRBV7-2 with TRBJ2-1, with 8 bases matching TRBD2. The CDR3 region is CASSLVGLGSNEQFF. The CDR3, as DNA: TGTGCCAGCAGCTTGGTGGGACTAGGGTCGAATGAGCAGTTCTTC.